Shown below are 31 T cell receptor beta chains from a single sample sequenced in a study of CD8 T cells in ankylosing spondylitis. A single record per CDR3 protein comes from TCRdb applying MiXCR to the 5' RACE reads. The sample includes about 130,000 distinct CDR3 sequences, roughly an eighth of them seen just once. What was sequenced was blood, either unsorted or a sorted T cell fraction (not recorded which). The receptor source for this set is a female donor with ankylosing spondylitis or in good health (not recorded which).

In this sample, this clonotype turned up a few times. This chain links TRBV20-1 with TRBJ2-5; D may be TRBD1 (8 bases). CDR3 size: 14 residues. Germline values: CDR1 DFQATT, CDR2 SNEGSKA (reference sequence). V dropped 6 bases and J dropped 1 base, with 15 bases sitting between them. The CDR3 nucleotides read TGCAGTGCGGGGGGGACAGGACTCCAAGAGACCCAGTACTTC. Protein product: CSAGGTGLQETQYF.

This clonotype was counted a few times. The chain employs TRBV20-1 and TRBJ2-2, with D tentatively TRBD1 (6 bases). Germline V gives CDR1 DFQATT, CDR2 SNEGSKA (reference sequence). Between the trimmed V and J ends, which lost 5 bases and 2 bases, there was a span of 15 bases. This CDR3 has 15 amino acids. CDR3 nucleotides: TGCAGTGCTCGGGACATTAAGGGAAACACCGGGGAGCTGTTTTTT. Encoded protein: CSARDIKGNTGELFF.

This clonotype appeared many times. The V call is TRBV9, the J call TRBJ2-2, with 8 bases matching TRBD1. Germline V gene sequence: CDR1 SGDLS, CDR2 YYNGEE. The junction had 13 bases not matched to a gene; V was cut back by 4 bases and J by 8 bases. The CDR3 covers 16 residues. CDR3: CASSPHAGGAAGELFF. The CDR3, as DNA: TGTGCCAGCAGCCCCCATGCAGGGGGCGCAGCGGGGGAGCTGTTTTTT.

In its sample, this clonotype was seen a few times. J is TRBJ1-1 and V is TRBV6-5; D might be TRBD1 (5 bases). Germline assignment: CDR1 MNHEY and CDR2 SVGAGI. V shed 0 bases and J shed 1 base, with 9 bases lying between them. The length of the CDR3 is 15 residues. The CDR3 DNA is TGTGCCAGCAGTTACTCGGGGCAGGGGAACACTGAAGCTTTCTTT. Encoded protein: CASSYSGQGNTEAFF.

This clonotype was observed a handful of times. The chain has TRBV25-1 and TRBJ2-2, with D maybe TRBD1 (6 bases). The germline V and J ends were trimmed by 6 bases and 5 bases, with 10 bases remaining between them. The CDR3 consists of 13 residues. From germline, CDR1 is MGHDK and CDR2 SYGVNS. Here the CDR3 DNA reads TGTGCCAGCAGCCGAGGGGGTACCGGGGAGCTGTTTTTT. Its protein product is CASSRGGTGELFF.

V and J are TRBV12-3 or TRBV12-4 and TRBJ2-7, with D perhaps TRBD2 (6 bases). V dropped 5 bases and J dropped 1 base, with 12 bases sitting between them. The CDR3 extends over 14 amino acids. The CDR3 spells CASSPGTVSYEQYF. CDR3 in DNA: TGTGCCAGCAGTCCCGGGACTGTTTCCTACGAGCAGTACTTC.

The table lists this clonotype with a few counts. The CDR3, as DNA: TGTGCCAGCAGTAACACCGGGACAAATGGGGGCTACACCTTC. It is translated as CASSNTGTNGGYTF. The V call is TRBV12-3 or TRBV12-4, the J call TRBJ1-2, with D perhaps matching TRBD1 (6 bases). V lost 5 bases, J lost 8 bases, and 18 bases lay in between. This CDR3 comprises 14 residues.

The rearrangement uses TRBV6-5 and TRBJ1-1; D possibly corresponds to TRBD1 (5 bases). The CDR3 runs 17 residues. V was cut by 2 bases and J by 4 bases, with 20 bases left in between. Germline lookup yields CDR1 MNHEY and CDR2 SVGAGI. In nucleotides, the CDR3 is TGTGCCAGCAGTTACGGTGCAGGGCCCTATTTGGGCACTGAAGCTTTCTTT. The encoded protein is CASSYGAGPYLGTEAFF.

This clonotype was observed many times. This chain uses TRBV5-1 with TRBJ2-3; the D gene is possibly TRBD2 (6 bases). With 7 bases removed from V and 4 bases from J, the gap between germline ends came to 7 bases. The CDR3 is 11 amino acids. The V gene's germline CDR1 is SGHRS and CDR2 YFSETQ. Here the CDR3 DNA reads TGCGCCAGCGGGGAGGCAGATACGCAGTATTTT. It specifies CASGEADTQYF.

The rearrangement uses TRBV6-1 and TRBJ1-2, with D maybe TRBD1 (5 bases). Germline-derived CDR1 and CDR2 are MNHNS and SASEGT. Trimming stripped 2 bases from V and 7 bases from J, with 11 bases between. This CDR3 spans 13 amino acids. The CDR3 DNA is TGTGCCAGCAGTGAACCAGGGATGGGTGGCTACACCTTC. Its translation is CASSEPGMGGYTF.

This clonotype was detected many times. The CDR3 reads CSVEDLGAQHF. The CDR3 region has the DNA TGCAGCGTTGAAGACCTCGGGGCCCAGCATTTT. J is TRBJ1-5 and V is TRBV29-1; the D is unclear. The CDR3 is 11 amino acids. The germline V gene encodes CDR1 SQVTM and CDR2 ANQGSEA. V dropped 0 bases and J dropped 11 bases, with 8 bases sitting between them.

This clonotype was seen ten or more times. This CDR3 reads CSVGQGNYNEQFF. CDR3 sequence (DNA): TGCAGCGTTGGACAGGGCAACTACAATGAGCAGTTCTTC. The chain recombines TRBV29-1 with TRBJ2-1; TRBD1 agrees at 7 bases. The CDR3 is made up of 13 amino acids. With 4 bases clipped from V and 3 bases from J, the junction kept 3 bases outside the gene matches. Germline V gene sequence: CDR1 SQVTM, CDR2 ANQGSEA.

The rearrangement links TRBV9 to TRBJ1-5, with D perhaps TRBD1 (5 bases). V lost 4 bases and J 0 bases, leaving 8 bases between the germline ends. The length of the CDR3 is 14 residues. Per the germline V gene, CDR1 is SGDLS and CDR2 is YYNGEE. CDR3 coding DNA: TGTGCCAGCAGCTTCAGGGATAGCAATCAGCCCCAGCATTTT. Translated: CASSFRDSNQPQHF.

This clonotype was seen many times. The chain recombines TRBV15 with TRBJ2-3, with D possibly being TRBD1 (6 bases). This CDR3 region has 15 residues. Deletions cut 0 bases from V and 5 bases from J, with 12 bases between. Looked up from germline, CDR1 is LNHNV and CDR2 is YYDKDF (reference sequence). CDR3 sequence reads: CATSRDYGQQDTQYF. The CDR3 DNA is TGTGCCACCAGCAGAGATTATGGACAGCAAGATACGCAGTATTTT.

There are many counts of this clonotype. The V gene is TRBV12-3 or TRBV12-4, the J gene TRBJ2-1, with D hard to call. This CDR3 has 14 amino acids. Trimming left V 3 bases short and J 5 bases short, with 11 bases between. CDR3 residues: CASSFGRSNNEQFF. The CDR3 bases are TGTGCCAGCAGTTTTGGTCGGTCAAACAATGAGCAGTTCTTC.

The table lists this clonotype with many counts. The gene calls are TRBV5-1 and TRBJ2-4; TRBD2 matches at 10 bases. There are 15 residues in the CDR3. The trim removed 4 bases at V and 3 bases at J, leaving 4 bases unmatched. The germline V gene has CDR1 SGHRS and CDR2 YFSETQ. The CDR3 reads CASSLAGVDKNIQYF. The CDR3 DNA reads TGCGCCAGCAGCCTAGCGGGAGTCGACAAAAACATTCAGTACTTC.

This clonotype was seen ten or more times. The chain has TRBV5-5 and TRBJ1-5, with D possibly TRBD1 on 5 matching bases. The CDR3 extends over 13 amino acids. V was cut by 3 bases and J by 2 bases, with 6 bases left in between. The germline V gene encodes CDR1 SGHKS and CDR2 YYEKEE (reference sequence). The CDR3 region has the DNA TGTGCCAGCAGCTCGGGGGGCAATCAGCCCCAGCATTTT. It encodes CASSSGGNQPQHF.

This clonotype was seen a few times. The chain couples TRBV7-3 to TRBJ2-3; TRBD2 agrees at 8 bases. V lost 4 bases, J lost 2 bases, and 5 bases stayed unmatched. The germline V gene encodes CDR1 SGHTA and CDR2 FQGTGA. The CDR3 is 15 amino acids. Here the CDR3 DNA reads TGTGCCAGCAGCTCCCCTAGCGGGTACACAGATACGCAGTATTTT. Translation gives CASSSPSGYTDTQYF. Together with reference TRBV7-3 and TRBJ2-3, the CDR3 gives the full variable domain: GAGVSQTPSNKVTEKGKYVELRCDPISGHTALYWYRQSLGQGPEFLIYFQGTGAADDSGLPNDRFFAVRPEGSVSTLKIQRTERGDSAVYLCASSSPSGYTDTQYFGPGTRLTVL.

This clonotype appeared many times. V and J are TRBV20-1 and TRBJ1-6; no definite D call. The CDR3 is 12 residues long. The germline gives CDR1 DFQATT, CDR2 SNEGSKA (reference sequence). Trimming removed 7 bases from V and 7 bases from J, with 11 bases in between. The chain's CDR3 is CSGQYGNSPLHF. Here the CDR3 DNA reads TGCAGTGGCCAGTATGGGAATTCACCCCTCCACTTT.

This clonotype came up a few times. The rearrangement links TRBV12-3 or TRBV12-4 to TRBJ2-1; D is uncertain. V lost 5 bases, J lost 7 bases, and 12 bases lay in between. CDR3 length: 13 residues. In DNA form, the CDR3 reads TGTGCCAGCAGTACCGAGTTGTGGAATGAGCAGTTCTTC. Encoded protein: CASSTELWNEQFF.

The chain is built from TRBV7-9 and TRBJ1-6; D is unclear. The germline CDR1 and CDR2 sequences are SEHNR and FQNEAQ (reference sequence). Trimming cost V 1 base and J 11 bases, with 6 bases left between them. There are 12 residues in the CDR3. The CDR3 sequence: CASSLEQTPLHF. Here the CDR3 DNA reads TGTGCCAGCAGCTTAGAGCAGACACCCCTCCACTTT.

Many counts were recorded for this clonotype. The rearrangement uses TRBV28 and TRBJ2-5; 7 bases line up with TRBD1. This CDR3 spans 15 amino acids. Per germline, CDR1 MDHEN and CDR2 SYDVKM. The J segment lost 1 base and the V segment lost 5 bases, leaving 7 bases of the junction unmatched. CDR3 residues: CASSTRQGFQETQYF. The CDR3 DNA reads TGTGCCAGCAGTACTAGACAGGGTTTCCAAGAGACCCAGTACTTC.

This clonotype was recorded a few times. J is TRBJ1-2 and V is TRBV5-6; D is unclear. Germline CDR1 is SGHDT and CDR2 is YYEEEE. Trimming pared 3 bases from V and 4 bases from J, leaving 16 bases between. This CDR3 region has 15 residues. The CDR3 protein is CASSSGSHLRYGYTF. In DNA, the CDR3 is TGTGCCAGCAGCTCCGGCTCTCATCTCCGCTATGGCTACACCTTC.

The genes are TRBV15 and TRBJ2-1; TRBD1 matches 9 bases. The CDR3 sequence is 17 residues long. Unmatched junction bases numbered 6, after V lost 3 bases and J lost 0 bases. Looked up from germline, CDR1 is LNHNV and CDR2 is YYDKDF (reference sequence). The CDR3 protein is CATSSPQGANSYNEQFF. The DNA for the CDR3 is TGTGCCACCAGCAGTCCACAGGGGGCCAACTCCTACAATGAGCAGTTCTTC.

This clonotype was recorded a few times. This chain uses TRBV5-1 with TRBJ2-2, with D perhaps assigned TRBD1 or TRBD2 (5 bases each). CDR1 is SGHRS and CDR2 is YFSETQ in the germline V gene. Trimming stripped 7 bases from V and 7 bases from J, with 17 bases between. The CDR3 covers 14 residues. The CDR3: CASDDRQGSGELFF. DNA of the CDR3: TGCGCCAGCGATGACAGACAAGGGAGCGGGGAGCTGTTTTTT.

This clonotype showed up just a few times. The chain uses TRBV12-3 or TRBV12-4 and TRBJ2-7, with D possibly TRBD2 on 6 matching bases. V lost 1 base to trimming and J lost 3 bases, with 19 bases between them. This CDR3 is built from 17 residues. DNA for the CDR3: TGTGCCAGCAGTTTAGGGGCTAGCGAACCTAATTTCTACGAGCAGTACTTC. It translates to CASSLGASEPNFYEQYF.

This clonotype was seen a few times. The CDR3, as DNA: TGCGCCAGCAGCCAAGGACTATTCCGAGGGAATACCGGGGAGCTGTTTTTT. Translated, it gives CASSQGLFRGNTGELFF. The rearrangement joins TRBV4-1 to TRBJ2-2; D might be TRBD2 (5 bases). V gave up 1 base and J gave up 5 bases, with 17 bases separating them. Germline assignment: CDR1 MGHRA and CDR2 YSYEKL. CDR3 length equals 17 residues.

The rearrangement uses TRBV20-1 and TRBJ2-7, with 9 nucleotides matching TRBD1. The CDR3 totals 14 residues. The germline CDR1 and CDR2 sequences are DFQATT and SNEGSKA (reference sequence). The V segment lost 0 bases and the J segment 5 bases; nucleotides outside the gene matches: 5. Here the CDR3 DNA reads TGCAGTGCTAGAGATGCACAGGGGGCCCACGAGCAGTACTTC. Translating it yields CSARDAQGAHEQYF.

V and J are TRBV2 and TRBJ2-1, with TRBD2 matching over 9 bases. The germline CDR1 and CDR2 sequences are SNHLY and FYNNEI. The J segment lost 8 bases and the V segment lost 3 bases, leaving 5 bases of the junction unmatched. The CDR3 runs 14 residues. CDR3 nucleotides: TGTGCCAGCAGTGACGGGACTAGCAGGGATGAGCAGTTCTTC. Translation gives CASSDGTSRDEQFF.

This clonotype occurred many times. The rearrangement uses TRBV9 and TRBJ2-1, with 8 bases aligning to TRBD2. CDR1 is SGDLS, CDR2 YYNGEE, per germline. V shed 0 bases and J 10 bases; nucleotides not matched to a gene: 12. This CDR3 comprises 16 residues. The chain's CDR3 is CASSVAPGAGVREQFF. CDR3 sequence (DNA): TGTGCCAGCAGCGTAGCTCCGGGAGCGGGGGTGAGGGAGCAGTTCTTC.

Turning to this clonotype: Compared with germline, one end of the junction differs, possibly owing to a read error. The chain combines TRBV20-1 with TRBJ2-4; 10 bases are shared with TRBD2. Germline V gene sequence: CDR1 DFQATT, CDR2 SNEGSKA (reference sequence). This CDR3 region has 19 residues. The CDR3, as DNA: TGCTGTGCTAGAGTCCCCGGGACTAGCGTCGTACTAGCCAAAAACATTCAGTACTTC. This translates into CCARVPGTSVVLAKNIQYF.